This T cell receptor (beta chain) came from a study of cytomegalovirus exposure and HLA in healthy donors. For the study at large: The approximately 120 validation repertoires were reported in a later analysis to have been generated on the same platform as the approximately 700 first-cohort repertoires. Regarding the study as a whole: According to reports, the classifier identified cytomegalovirus status with high specificity and sensitivity.

TCRdb's copy holds only in-frame clones and misses some; the assay was immunoSEQ multiplex PCR. There are around 150,000 clones in the sample; around four fifths occur only once, and around 2.4% lies in the top ten. Germline CDR1 reads SGHVS; CDR2 reads FNYEAQ. Losses at the gene ends were 5 bases for V and 1 base for J; bases not matched to a gene: 9. The CDR3 has 19 amino acids. Details on this clone: Its target is unknown.

Sequences were obtained from PBMCs. The receptor's source is a man aged 30 to 45 in good health and CMV-seropositive. The chain carries TRBV7-6 and TRBJ2-3, with 16 bases lining up with TRBD2. This chain's CDR3 is CASSPTGTSGGAGTDTQYF. The CDR3 nucleotides are TGTGCCAGCAGCCCCACCGGGACTAGCGGGGGGGCAGGCACAGATACGCAGTATTTT. Complete variable domain (other parts from reference TRBV7-6 and TRBJ2-3): GAGVSQSPRYKVTKRGQDVALRCDPISGHVSLYWYRQALGQGPEFLTYFNYEAQQDKSGLPNDRFSAERPEGSISTLTIQRTEQRDSAMYRCASSPTGTSGGAGTDTQYFGPGTRLTVL.